This entry lists 30 T cell receptor beta chains sequenced from one sample in a study of metastatic and nonmetastatic thyroid tumors. Patients underwent thyroid surgery, and none had received any treatment before it. TCRdb re-called the PCR reads via MiXCR. The profile shows under 40,000 clones, less than 20% of them singletons. Sequencing input: blood. The receptors stem from a female donor with papillary thyroid cancer or a benign thyroid nodule (not recorded which). Some clones in this sample may be carry-over from other donors' samples.

Points on this clone: In the same sample, other DNA sequences code for this CDR3. This chain uses TRBV20-1 with TRBJ2-1; 8 positions agree with TRBD2. The CDR3 spans 16 residues. Germline assignment: CDR1 DFQATT and CDR2 SNEGSKA (reference sequence). V shed 4 bases and J 7 bases; nucleotides not matched to a gene: 15. This chain's CDR3 is CSATPRTSGSRNEQFF. The CDR3 nucleotides are TGCAGTGCTACCCCCCGTACTAGCGGTAGTCGGAATGAGCAGTTCTTC.

This clone was picked up many times. V gene TRBV4-2 combines with J gene TRBJ2-2; a possible D gene is TRBD2 (6 bases). This CDR3 comprises 20 residues. Germline values: CDR1 LGHNA, CDR2 YNFKEQ. The germline V and J ends were trimmed by 4 bases and 0 bases, with 24 bases remaining between them. In nucleotides, the CDR3 is TGTGCCAGCAGCCCCGGCCCGAATAGCGGCCCCCAACCGAACACCGGGGAGCTGTTTTTT. Translation: CASSPGPNSGPQPNTGELFF.

This clone came up a few times. The V and J genes are TRBV5-4 and TRBJ2-3; the D is unclear. The CDR3 extends over 12 amino acids. The V gene's germline CDR1 is SGHNT and CDR2 YYREEE (reference sequence). Trimming shortened V by 2 bases and J by 2 bases, and 3 bases separated the two germline ends. CDR3 nucleotides: TGTGCCAGCAGCTTCATCACAGATACGCAGTATTTT. This sequence encodes CASSFITDTQYF.

This clone has ten or more counts. The chain combines TRBV7-6 with TRBJ1-1; TRBD1 is a possible D gene (5 bases). The length of the CDR3 is 13 residues. V lost 6 bases, J lost 1 base, and 9 bases lay in between. CDR1 is SGHVS, CDR2 FNYEAQ, per germline. CDR3 coding DNA: TGTGCCAGCAGTCTCGGACAGAACACTGAAGCTTTCTTT. It specifies CASSLGQNTEAFF.

The table lists this clone with many counts. The chain's CDR3 is CASSKPYGDTQETQYF. CDR3 nucleotides: TGTGCCAGCAGTAAACCCTACGGGGACACTCAAGAGACCCAGTACTTC. The gene calls are TRBV28 and TRBJ2-5; D is possibly TRBD1 (6 bases). Trimming pared 5 bases from V and 2 bases from J, leaving 18 bases between. Germline V lookup: CDR1 MDHEN, CDR2 SYDVKM. This CDR3 is 16 amino acids long.

In this sample, this clone turned up many times. The V gene is TRBV13, the J gene TRBJ2-3; D remains ambiguous. Trimming removed 5 bases at V and 8 bases at J, with 11 bases between. The CDR3 has 12 residues. From germline, CDR1 is PRHDT and CDR2 FYEKMQ (reference sequence). The CDR3 DNA reads as TGTGCCAGCAGCCCTCAGGACGGTACGCAGTATTTT. It yields the protein CASSPQDGTQYF.

V is TRBV6-1 and J is TRBJ2-3; the D gene is possibly TRBD2 (7 bases). Germline V gene lookup returns CDR1 MNHNS and CDR2 SASEGT. The CDR3 spans 13 residues. V lost 5 bases and J lost 7, with 13 bases in between. Here the CDR3 DNA reads TGTGCCAGCAGTTTCGGGGGGACATATACGCAGTATTTT. This codes for CASSFGGTYTQYF.

This clone was seen ten or more times. V gene TRBV4-2 combines with J gene TRBJ1-2; maybe TRBD1 (5 bases). Germline assignment: CDR1 LGHNA and CDR2 YNFKEQ. With 2 bases removed from V and 4 bases from J, the gap between germline ends came to 14 bases. The CDR3 runs to 15 residues. The CDR3 region is CASSQYSGAAYGYTF. The CDR3 DNA reads as TGTGCCAGCAGCCAATATTCCGGGGCGGCCTATGGCTACACCTTC.

This clone was seen repeatedly, ten times or more. The chain employs TRBV19 and TRBJ2-7; D remains unclear. Germline CDR1 and CDR2: LNHDA and SQIVND (reference sequence). The CDR3 covers 12 residues. With 5 bases removed from V and 6 bases from J, the gap between germline ends came to 11 bases. CDR3 loop: CASSGYRGEQYF. The CDR3 DNA follows: TGTGCCAGTAGTGGCTACCGCGGCGAGCAGTACTTC. The full variable domain, with the rest looked up from reference TRBV19 and TRBJ2-7, is DGGITQSPKYLFRKEGQNVTLSCEQNLNHDAMYWYRQDPGQGLRLIYYSQIVNDFQKGDIAEGYSVSREKKESFPLTVTSAQKNPTAFYLCASSGYRGEQYFGPGTRLTVT.

J is TRBJ2-1 and V is TRBV20-1, with 9 nucleotides matching TRBD2. V trimming: 5 bases; J trimming: 5 bases; junction bases outside the gene matches: 13. This CDR3 has 16 amino acids. Germline V gene data show CDR1 as DFQATT and CDR2 as SNEGSKA (reference sequence). As DNA, the CDR3 is TGCAGTGCTGGCCCTTTTAGCGGGAGACAGGACAATGAGCAGTTCTTC. This sequence encodes CSAGPFSGRQDNEQFF.

Many counts were recorded for this clone. V usage is TRBV20-1 and J usage is TRBJ2-1, with TRBD1 matching over 10 bases. The CDR3 covers 17 residues. J gave up 6 bases and V 4 bases, and 15 bases lay outside the gene matches. CDR1 and CDR2 from the germline V gene are DFQATT and SNEGSKA (reference sequence). CDR3 in amino acids: CSATEPLGTGDINEQFF. CDR3 DNA sequence: TGCAGTGCTACCGAACCTCTTGGGACAGGGGATATCAATGAGCAGTTCTTC.

This clone appeared many times. The chain recombines TRBV5-8 with TRBJ1-6; D call uncertain. The CDR3 totals 13 residues. Trimming shortened V by 0 bases and J by 8 bases, and 6 bases separated the two germline ends. The V gene's germline CDR1 is SGHTS and CDR2 YDEGEE. The CDR3 DNA is TGTGCCAGCAGCTTGGAGGAGTATTCACCCCTCCACTTT. This gives the protein CASSLEEYSPLHF.

This clone has at least ten counts. V is TRBV5-1 and J is TRBJ2-5, with 7 bases lining up with TRBD2. The length of the CDR3 is 15 residues. Trimming at V came to 3 bases and at J to 7 bases, leaving 12 bases not matched to a gene. Germline values: CDR1 SGHRS, CDR2 YFSETQ. CDR3 sequence reads: CASSSGGAGERTQYF. CDR3 bases: TGCGCCAGCAGCTCGGGAGGTGCGGGGGAAAGGACCCAGTACTTC. Together with reference TRBV5-1 and TRBJ2-5, the CDR3 gives the full variable domain: KAGVTQTPRYLIKTRGQQVTLSCSPISGHRSVSWYQQTPGQGLQFLFEYFSETQRNKGNFPGRFSGRQFSNSRSEMNVSTLELGDSALYLCASSSGGAGERTQYFGPGTRLLVL.

This clone has more than one count but fewer than ten. One end of the junction does not line up with germline, which may come from a read error. V gene TRBV30 combines with J gene TRBJ1-5, with TRBD1 identical over 7 bases. The germline CDR1 and CDR2 sequences are GTSNPN and SVGIG (reference sequence). The CDR3 consists of 14 residues. CDR3 DNA: TGTACCTGGAGTGACAGGGCGGTCAATCAGCCCCAGCATTTT. Residues: CTWSDRAVNQPQHF.

This clone has a count of ten or more. V gene TRBV7-2 combines with J gene TRBJ2-1, with D perhaps being TRBD1 or TRBD2 (6 bases each). Germline lookup yields CDR1 SGHTA and CDR2 FQGNSA. CDR3 length: 15 residues. V lost 5 bases to trimming and J lost 7 bases, with 18 bases between them. CDR3 sequence: CASSKRTRGGNEQFF. Written as DNA, the CDR3 is TGTGCCAGCAGCAAACGTACTAGAGGGGGGAATGAGCAGTTCTTC.

In its sample, this clone was seen many times. V usage is TRBV25-1 and J usage is TRBJ2-3, with D perhaps matching TRBD1 (5 bases). CDR1 MGHDK and CDR2 SYGVNS come from the germline V gene. The CDR3 loop spans 14 amino acids. The V gene lost 3 bases and the J gene lost 2 bases, with 9 bases spanning the gap. The CDR3 is CASSDDSYTDTQYF. CDR3 DNA sequence: TGTGCCAGCAGTGACGACAGTTACACAGATACGCAGTATTTT.

This clone has a count of ten or more. The rearrangement links TRBV2 to TRBJ2-7; no reliable D call. This CDR3 spans 12 amino acids. Germline CDR1 and CDR2: SNHLY and FYNNEI. Trimming took off 5 bases at V and 7 bases at J, with 12 bases between the two ends. CDR3 in DNA: TGTGCCAGCAGTCTGACCCTGGGGGAGCAGTACTTC. Translation: CASSLTLGEQYF.

This clone came up many times. This sequence joins TRBV19 and TRBJ1-5; 9 bases agree with TRBD1. Germline V gives CDR1 LNHDA, CDR2 SQIVND (reference sequence). CDR3 length: 15 residues. J lost 3 bases, V lost 5 bases, and 5 bases had no gene match. The CDR3 loop is CASSLGQGPNQPQHF. CDR3 DNA sequence: TGTGCCAGTAGTCTCGGACAGGGGCCCAATCAGCCCCAGCATTTT.

This clone was detected many times. The rearrangement joins TRBV20-1 to TRBJ1-6; weak D call: TRBD1 (5 bases). The CDR3 extends over 12 amino acids. Trimming pared 4 bases from V and 8 bases from J, leaving 9 bases between. CDR1 is DFQATT and CDR2 is SNEGSKA in the germline V gene (reference sequence). The CDR3 DNA is TGCAGTGCTACCCGGGACCATTCACCCCTCCACTTT. It is translated as CSATRDHSPLHF.

This clone was picked up many times. This chain uses TRBV28 with TRBJ2-6, with 7 bases matching TRBD1. V gave up 5 bases and J gave up 0 bases; unmatched junction bases: 1. Germline-derived CDR1 and CDR2 are MDHEN and SYDVKM. The CDR3 length is 15 residues. The CDR3 nucleotides are TGTGCCAGCAGTAACAGGGGCTCTGGGGCCAACGTCCTGACTTTC. Translation gives CASSNRGSGANVLTF.

Points on this clone: The germline gene is not matched at one end of the junction; a read error may be the cause. The chain recombines TRBV27 with TRBJ2-7; D call uncertain. Germline V gene lookup returns CDR1 MNHEY and CDR2 SMNVEV (reference sequence). The CDR3 totals 16 residues. The CDR3 nucleotides are TGTGCCAGTAGTTACCGCTACAACCCAAGCTCCTACGAGCAGTACTTC. Its translation: CASSYRYNPSSYEQYF.

This clone was found many times. The V and J genes are TRBV28 and TRBJ1-1, with unresolved D. This CDR3 has 14 residues. V lost 2 bases, J lost 8 bases, and 15 bases lay in between. Germline V lookup: CDR1 MDHEN, CDR2 SYDVKM. The CDR3 DNA reads TGTGCCAGCAGTTTAGGGTGGGGTGGAAAGGAAGCTTTCTTT. Its translation is CASSLGWGGKEAFF.

The sample holds many counts of this clone. The CDR3 region is CASSPDKTRRQYF. The CDR3, as DNA: TGTGCCAGCTCACCAGACAAGACCCGGCGGCAGTACTTC. The V and J genes are TRBV18 and TRBJ2-7; D is uncertain. Germline V lookup: CDR1 KGHSH, CDR2 LQKENI. V was trimmed by 2 bases and J by 9 bases, leaving 14 bases between them. CDR3 length: 13 residues.

The V and J genes are TRBV20-1 and TRBJ1-5; D is unclear. V was trimmed by 6 bases and J by 6 bases, leaving 15 bases between them. This CDR3 is built from 13 residues. Germline CDR1 and CDR2: DFQATT and SNEGSKA (reference sequence). The CDR3: CSAKAWAGQPQHF. CDR3 in DNA: TGCAGTGCAAAGGCGTGGGCGGGTCAGCCCCAGCATTTT.

This clone was counted ten times or more. This chain links TRBV27 with TRBJ2-2; TRBD1 aligns across 7 bases. V trimming: 5 bases; J trimming: 7 bases; junction bases outside the gene matches: 10. CDR1 MNHEY and CDR2 SMNVEV come from the germline V gene (reference sequence). The CDR3 is 15 residues long. DNA for the CDR3: TGTGCCAGCAGTCGCTGGGACAGACCCGTCGGGGAGCTGTTTTTT. Translating gives CASSRWDRPVGELFF.

The chain joins TRBV30 to TRBJ1-5; D is uncertain. Germline CDR1 is GTSNPN and CDR2 is SVGIG (reference sequence). The V gene lost 3 bases and the J gene lost 0 bases, with 9 bases spanning the gap. The CDR3 runs to 14 residues. Here the CDR3 DNA reads TGTGCCTGGAGCCCCTGGGATAGCAATCAGCCCCAGCATTTT. It yields the protein CAWSPWDSNQPQHF.

Many counts were recorded for this clone. The chain carries TRBV6-5 and TRBJ2-6; D is unclear. CDR1 is MNHEY and CDR2 is SVGAGI in the germline V gene. The CDR3 spans 15 residues. The V end lost 0 bases, the J end lost 3 bases, and 6 bases lay between the germline ends. As DNA, the CDR3 is TGTGCCAGCAGTTACTCACCGGATGGGGCCAACGTCCTGACTTTC. It codes for CASSYSPDGANVLTF.

This clone was seen repeatedly, ten times or more. The V gene is TRBV4-1, the J gene TRBJ2-7, with D uncertain. CDR1 MGHRA and CDR2 YSYEKL come from the germline V gene. The CDR3 has 12 amino acids. Trimming removed 1 base at V and 4 bases at J, with 5 bases between. In DNA, the CDR3 is TGCGCCAGCAGCCAAGGCCGGTACGAGCAGTACTTC. Encoded protein: CASSQGRYEQYF.

This clone showed up just a few times. This chain connects TRBV28 to TRBJ2-7, with TRBD1 identical over 7 bases. The junction had 12 bases not matched to a gene; V was cut back by 6 bases and J by 4 bases. Per germline, CDR1 MDHEN and CDR2 SYDVKM. The CDR3 extends over 15 amino acids. The CDR3 loop reads CASRADPGTVYEQYF. The CDR3 DNA reads TGTGCCAGCAGGGCCGATCCAGGGACAGTATACGAGCAGTACTTC.

The table lists this clone with many counts. The V gene is TRBV6-1, the J gene TRBJ2-2; 11 nucleotides agree with TRBD1. The length of the CDR3 is 14 residues. From germline, CDR1 is MNHNS and CDR2 SASEGT. With 10 bases clipped from V and 5 bases from J, the junction kept 6 bases outside the gene matches. The chain's CDR3 is CATPGQGGTGELFF. CDR3 in DNA: TGTGCCACCCCGGGACAGGGGGGAACCGGGGAGCTGTTTTTT.